The 9 T cell receptor beta chains below all came from one sample that was sequenced in a study of blood T cell repertoires in COVID-19. This table comes from immunoSEQ multiplex PCR, and its TCRdb copy is limited to in-frame clones, with some not included. The table has under 300,000 clones, around 92% seen once. The sample taken for sequencing was PBMCs or T cells enriched from blood (not recorded which). The receptors shown here come from a woman aged 60-75 years who had recovered from COVID-19.

J is TRBJ2-7 and V is TRBV19; perhaps TRBD1 as D (5 bases). The germline CDR1 and CDR2 sequences are LNHDA and SQIVND (reference sequence). The V end was cut by 5 bases, the J end by 5 bases, with 10 bases between. The CDR3 contains 12 residues. The CDR3 reads CASSPQGNEQYF. CDR3 DNA: TGTGCCAGTAGTCCCCAGGGTAACGAGCAGTACTTC.

This clone has only one observation. The chain links TRBV5-1 to TRBJ1-4, with D tentatively TRBD1 (5 bases). CDR1 SGHRS and CDR2 YFSETQ come from the germline V gene. The germline V and J ends were trimmed by 5 bases and 5 bases, with 13 bases remaining between them. This CDR3 region has 14 residues. The CDR3 sequence: CASREGRKNEKLFF. The CDR3 nucleotides read TGCGCCAGCAGGGAGGGACGGAAAAATGAAAAACTGTTTTTT.

V is TRBV18 and J is TRBJ1-1, with TRBD1 identical over 7 bases. From germline, CDR1 is KGHSH and CDR2 LQKENI. This CDR3 comprises 13 residues. V dropped 5 bases and J dropped 2; count of bases not matched to a gene: 2. CDR3 sequence reads: CASSTGENTEAFF. CDR3 DNA: TGTGCCAGCTCAACAGGGGAAAACACTGAAGCTTTCTTT.

This chain connects TRBV29-1 to TRBJ2-3, with a weak D call TRBD1 (5 bases). Trimming shortened V by 6 bases and J by 7 bases, and 17 bases separated the two germline ends. The CDR3 contains 13 residues. Germline lookup yields CDR1 SQVTM and CDR2 ANQGSEA. The CDR3 here is CSVGRGPRYTQYF. The CDR3 coding sequence is TGCAGCGTGGGGCGTGGCCCAAGGTATACGCAGTATTTT.

V usage is TRBV12-3 or TRBV12-4 and J usage is TRBJ1-5, with no clear D. V was shortened by 2 bases and J by 7 bases, with 6 bases between the two germline ends. This CDR3 is built from 12 residues. In nucleotides, the CDR3 is TGTGCCAGCAGTTTATTATCGCAGCCCCAGCATTTT. Amino acid sequence: CASSLLSQPQHF.

This chain links TRBV6-1 with TRBJ2-7; TRBD2 matches 7 bases. The CDR3 is made up of 16 amino acids. J gave up 0 bases and V 4 bases, and 9 bases lay outside the gene matches. Germline V gene sequence: CDR1 MNHNS, CDR2 SASEGT. The chain's CDR3 is CASSGGGEGYSYEQYF. CDR3 nucleotides: TGTGCCAGCAGTGGCGGGGGTGAGGGCTACTCCTACGAGCAGTACTTC.

The V and J genes are TRBV7-8 and TRBJ2-1; TRBD1 aligns across 8 bases. J was trimmed by 4 bases and V by 2 bases; bases with no gene match: 16. Germline values: CDR1 SGHVS, CDR2 FQNEAQ. There are 19 residues in the CDR3. CDR3 coding DNA: TGTGCCAGCAGCTTACGGGCAGGGGGCGCGGGCCTAGCGTACAATGAGCAGTTCTTC. Encoded protein: CASSLRAGGAGLAYNEQFF.

This clone was seen a few times. The V call is TRBV10-3, the J call TRBJ1-1, with 8 bases lining up with TRBD1. This CDR3 has 15 residues. J lost 4 bases, V lost 4 bases, and 8 bases had no gene match. The V gene's germline CDR1 is ENHRY and CDR2 SYGVKD. This CDR3 is CAISVGQGGITEAFF. The CDR3 nucleotides read TGTGCCATCAGTGTTGGACAGGGTGGGATCACTGAAGCTTTCTTT.

The CDR3 spells CASSLTGAGRSGELFF. DNA for the CDR3: TGCGCCAGCAGCTTGACAGGGGCGGGTCGGAGCGGGGAGCTGTTTTTT. The gene calls are TRBV5-1 and TRBJ2-2; 7 positions match TRBD1. The V gene end was trimmed by 1 base and the J gene end by 7 bases; junction bases not matched to a gene: 10. CDR1 and CDR2 (germline): SGHRS, YFSETQ. The CDR3 runs to 16 residues.